The 16 T cell receptor beta chains reported below all come from one sample, sequenced in a study of CD8 T cells in ankylosing spondylitis. Broader study findings: Ankylosing spondylitis blood seemed to carry a telltale TCR beta motif made of fewer than 10 highly homologous variants.

TCRdb reprocessed the 5' RACE reads with MiXCR, giving one entry per CDR3 protein. Among more than 650,000 distinct CDR3 sequences listed, about an eighth were seen once. What these receptors recognize is not known. Sequencing input: blood, either unsorted or a sorted T cell fraction (not recorded which). The receptors shown here come from a male donor with ankylosing spondylitis.

CDR3 residues: CASTNSDEQFF. As DNA, the CDR3 is TGTGCCAGCACGAATTCGGATGAGCAGTTCTTC. This rearrangement joins TRBV6-2 or TRBV6-3 to TRBJ2-1, with D uncertain. Germline CDR1 MNHEY, CDR2 SVGEGT. This CDR3 has 11 residues. Trimming pared 7 bases from V and 8 bases from J, leaving 9 bases between.

This clonotype was seen ten or more times. V usage is TRBV6-2 or TRBV6-3 and J usage is TRBJ2-1; no reliable D call. CDR3 length: 11 residues. From germline, CDR1 is MNHEY and CDR2 SVGEGT. The V and J ends lost 6 bases and 5 bases respectively, with 5 bases between them. CDR3 DNA: TGTGCCAGCAGGTCACACAATGAGCAGTTCTTC. Its protein product is CASRSHNEQFF.

This clonotype was seen more than once but under ten times. The chain is built from TRBV19 and TRBJ2-7, with D tentatively TRBD1 (6 bases). V was clipped by 5 bases and J by 1 base, with 18 bases between them. Germline assignment: CDR1 LNHDA and CDR2 SQIVND (reference sequence). CDR3 length: 16 amino acids. This CDR3 reads CASSSPRTVGSYEQYF. In DNA form, the CDR3 reads TGTGCCAGTAGTTCCCCCCGGACAGTGGGGTCCTACGAGCAGTACTTC.

In this sample, this clonotype turned up many times. V usage is TRBV18 and J usage is TRBJ2-5; unclear D gene. V lost 3 bases and J lost 5, with 19 bases in between. This CDR3 is built from 16 residues. Germline V gives CDR1 KGHSH, CDR2 LQKENI. The CDR3: CASSPTVHLDGETQYF. The DNA for the CDR3 is TGTGCCAGCTCACCCACGGTGCATCTAGATGGGGAGACCCAGTACTTC.

V is TRBV5-1 and J is TRBJ2-1; no clear D. CDR1 SGHRS and CDR2 YFSETQ come from the germline V gene. V was cut by 0 bases and J by 8 bases, with 6 bases left in between. This CDR3 spans 12 amino acids. The CDR3 protein is CASSLVWDEQFF. For the CDR3, the DNA is TGCGCCAGCAGCTTGGTGTGGGATGAGCAGTTCTTC.

The chain is built from TRBV4-3 and TRBJ2-7, with D perhaps matching TRBD1 or TRBD2 (5 bases each). V dropped 4 bases and J dropped 4 bases, with 17 bases sitting between them. The CDR3 contains 15 residues. The V gene's germline CDR1 is LGHNA and CDR2 YSLEER. CDR3: CASSLKLDSLYEQYF. As DNA, the CDR3 is TGCGCCAGCAGCCTTAAACTAGACAGCCTGTACGAGCAGTACTTC.

In this sample, this clonotype turned up many times. The chain has TRBV30 and TRBJ2-7; 9 nucleotides agree with TRBD1. Germline trimming cut 8 bases from V and 13 bases from J; bases unmatched to any gene: 12. Germline V gene data show CDR1 as GTSNPN and CDR2 as SVGIG (reference sequence). CDR3 length: 11 amino acids. CDR3 protein: CAGDLRDRVYF. Written as DNA, the CDR3 is TGTGCCGGCGACCTCCGGGACAGGGTATACTTC. Based on the CDR3 plus reference TRBV30 and TRBJ2-7, the full variable domain is SQTIHQWPATLVQPVGSPLSLECTVEGTSNPNLYWYRQAAGRGLQLLFYSVGIGQISSEVPQNLSASRPQDRQFILSSKKLLLSDSGFYLCAGDLRDRVYFGPGTRLTVT.

V and J are TRBV4-1 and TRBJ2-5, with D perhaps matching TRBD2 (6 bases). Germline CDR1 MGHRA, CDR2 YSYEKL. The V end lost 3 bases, the J end lost 5 bases, and 13 bases lay between the germline ends. The CDR3 has 14 residues. The CDR3 protein is CASSHILAIETQYF. Here the CDR3 DNA reads TGCGCCAGCAGCCATATTCTAGCGATTGAGACCCAGTACTTC.

The chain employs TRBV7-2 and TRBJ1-5; D may be TRBD1 (6 bases). The V and J ends lost 1 base and 4 bases respectively, with 8 bases between them. CDR1 and CDR2 (germline): SGHTA, FQGNSA. There are 14 residues in the CDR3. The DNA for the CDR3 is TGTGCCAGCAGCTTAGACAGGGCGAATCAGCCCCAGCATTTT. This gives the protein CASSLDRANQPQHF.

This clonotype was observed a handful of times. This rearrangement joins TRBV20-1 to TRBJ1-6, with TRBD1 identical over 7 bases. This CDR3 comprises 16 residues. The V segment lost 3 bases and the J segment 5 bases; nucleotides outside the gene matches: 10. CDR1 and CDR2 from the germline V gene are DFQATT and SNEGSKA (reference sequence). The CDR3 nucleotides are TGCAGTGCTAGTGATTCCGGACAGGCAGATAATTCACCCCTCCACTTT. It codes for CSASDSGQADNSPLHF.

The rearrangement joins TRBV5-1 to TRBJ2-3, with D unresolved. The V gene's germline CDR1 is SGHRS and CDR2 YFSETQ. V lost 7 bases, J lost 0 bases, and 12 bases lay in between. The CDR3 totals 14 residues. The CDR3 DNA reads as TGCGCCAGCGCCACGGGCGGTAGCACAGATACGCAGTATTTT. Protein: CASATGGSTDTQYF.

This clonotype was observed a handful of times. This chain joins TRBV7-2 and TRBJ2-7; D possibly matches TRBD1 or TRBD2 (5 bases each). The V and J ends lost 5 bases and 3 bases respectively, with 14 bases between them. This CDR3 spans 14 amino acids. The V gene's germline CDR1 is SGHTA and CDR2 FQGNSA. The CDR3 sequence is CASSLRDGVYEQYF. The CDR3 DNA reads as TGTGCCAGCAGCCTCAGGGACGGTGTCTACGAGCAGTACTTC.

This clonotype has a handful of counts. This chain uses TRBV7-2 with TRBJ2-3; D unclear. The CDR3 runs 16 residues. Germline V gives CDR1 SGHTA, CDR2 FQGNSA. Trimming shortened V by 2 bases and J by 0 bases, and 12 bases separated the two germline ends. The CDR3 DNA is TGTGCCAGCAGCTTATTTGCCGGCGCTAGCACAGATACGCAGTATTTT. It specifies CASSLFAGASTDTQYF. The full variable domain, its missing parts supplied by reference TRBV7-2 and TRBJ2-3, is GAGVSQSPSNKVTEKGKDVELRCDPISGHTALYWYRQSLGQGLEFLIYFQGNSAPDKSGLPSDRFSAERTGGSVSTLTIQRTQQEDSAVYLCASSLFAGASTDTQYFGPGTRLTVL.

This chain links TRBV5-1 with TRBJ2-1; 10 bases line up with TRBD2. The germline V gene encodes CDR1 SGHRS and CDR2 YFSETQ. The trim removed 2 bases at V and 4 bases at J, leaving 6 bases unmatched. The CDR3 is made up of 16 amino acids. The CDR3 spells CASSFGLADLYNEQFF. CDR3 coding DNA: TGCGCCAGCAGCTTCGGACTAGCGGACCTGTACAATGAGCAGTTCTTC.

This clonotype has a count of ten or more. The V gene is TRBV15, the J gene TRBJ2-1; D is possibly TRBD1 (5 bases). The CDR3 is made up of 13 amino acids. Trimming cost V 0 bases and J 13 bases, with 13 bases left between them. Germline CDR1 reads LNHNV; CDR2 reads YYDKDF (reference sequence). The CDR3 here is CATSRDERGYQFF. In nucleotides, the CDR3 is TGTGCCACCAGCAGAGATGAAAGGGGATATCAGTTCTTC. The variable domain in full, with the rest retrieved from reference TRBV15 and TRBJ2-1, is DAMVIQNPRYQVTQFGKPVTLSCSQTLNHNVMYWYQQKSSQAPKLLFHYYDKDFNNEADTPDNFQSRRPNTSFCFLDIRSPGLGDTAMYLCATSRDERGYQFFGPGTRLTVL.

The J gene is TRBJ2-1, the V gene TRBV28, with 12 bases fitting TRBD1. CDR1 is MDHEN and CDR2 is SYDVKM in the germline V gene. There are 13 residues in the CDR3. V was clipped by 5 bases and J by 10 bases; unmatched bases: 3. The CDR3 loop is CASSLGTGGEQFF. DNA for the CDR3: TGTGCCAGCAGTCTGGGGACAGGGGGCGAGCAGTTCTTC.